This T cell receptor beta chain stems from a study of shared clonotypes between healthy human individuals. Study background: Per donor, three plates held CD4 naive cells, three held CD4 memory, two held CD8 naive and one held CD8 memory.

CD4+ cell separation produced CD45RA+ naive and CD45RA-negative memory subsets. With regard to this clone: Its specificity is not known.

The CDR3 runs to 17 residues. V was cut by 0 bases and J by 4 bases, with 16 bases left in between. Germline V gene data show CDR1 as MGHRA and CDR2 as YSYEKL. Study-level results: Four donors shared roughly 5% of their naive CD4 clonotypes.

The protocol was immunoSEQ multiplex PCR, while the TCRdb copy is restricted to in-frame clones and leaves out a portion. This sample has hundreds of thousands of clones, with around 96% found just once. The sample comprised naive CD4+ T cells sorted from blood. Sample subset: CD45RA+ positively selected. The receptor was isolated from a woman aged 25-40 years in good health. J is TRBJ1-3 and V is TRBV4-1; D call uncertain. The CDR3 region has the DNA TGCGCCAGCAGCCAAGAAGGCCTACAGATGGGGGGAAACACCATATATTTT. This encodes CASSQEGLQMGGNTIYF.